Listed below are T cell receptor beta chains from one sample, sequenced in a study of blood T cell repertoires in COVID-19. The repertoire was sequenced with immunoSEQ multiplex PCR; TCRdb's copy has only in-frame clones and lacks some. Among roughly 150,000 clones listed, more than 70% were seen once. Sequenced sample: peripheral blood. Source of these receptors: a man aged 45-65 years who had recovered from COVID-19. Each CDR3 is given with its conserved first and last residue. Fields, in order: V gene, J gene, D gene, clone size, CDR3 DNA, CDR3 protein. The D gene is left open where the match is weak. Clone size is shown for a subset of rows, as once, few, many or a class of expanded clone.

TRBV7-8	TRBJ2-3	.	.	TGTGCCAGCAGCCACCGGAGAGATACGCAGTATTTT	CASSHRRDTQYF
TRBV28	TRBJ1-5	.	.	TGTGCCAGCAGTTTGGGGGGTATCAATCAGCCCCAGCATTTT	CASSLGGINQPQHF
TRBV6-5	TRBJ1-1	TRBD1	.	TGTGCCAGCAGTTCCAACAGGGGGCTGAGCACTGAAGCTTTCTTT	CASSSNRGLSTEAFF
TRBV20-1	TRBJ2-1	.	.	TGCAGTGCTAGTAAGGGGGGGGTTGACGAGCAGTTCTTC	CSASKGGVDEQFF
TRBV27	TRBJ1-1	TRBD1	once	TGTGCCAGCAGTCGGACAGGGGGGATGAACACTGAAGCTTTCTTT	CASSRTGGMNTEAFF
TRBV9	TRBJ1-6	.	.	TGTGCCAGCAGCGCCGGGATCTATAATTCACCCCTCCACTTT	CASSAGIYNSPLHF
TRBV30	TRBJ1-1	.	.	TGTGCCTGGAGTTCCGGGACTGAAGCTTTCTTT	CAWSSGTEAFF
TRBV3-1/TRBV3-2	TRBJ1-2	.	.	TGTGCCAGCAGCCAAACAGGCTATGGCTACACCTTC	CASSQTGYGYTF
TRBV9	TRBJ2-7	TRBD2	.	TGTGCCAGCAGCGTAGCAGCGGGGACCTACGAGCAGTACTTC	CASSVAAGTYEQYF
TRBV5-4	TRBJ2-7	.	.	TGTGCCAGCAGCTTGGGCCGGTACTCCTACGAGCAGTACTTC	CASSLGRYSYEQYF
TRBV5-1	TRBJ2-2	TRBD2	.	TGCGCCAGCAGCTCGGGACTAGCGGAGAACACCGGGGAGCTGTTTTTT	CASSSGLAENTGELFF
TRBV7-6	TRBJ1-3	TRBD1	.	TGTGCCAGCAGCCCAACGACAGGGCTCTCTGGAAACACCATATATTTT	CASSPTTGLSGNTIYF
TRBV27	TRBJ2-7	.	.	TGTGCCAGCAGTGCCGGGAGCTACGAGCAGTACTTC	CASSAGSYEQYF
TRBV19	TRBJ1-2	TRBD1	.	TGTGCCAGTAGTGCACCAGGGGGCCTCTATGGCTACACCTTC	CASSAPGGLYGYTF
TRBV19	TRBJ2-5	.	.	TGTGCCAGTAGTACTCCCGACTTACAAGAGACCCAGTACTTC	CASSTPDLQETQYF
TRBV6-5	TRBJ2-3	.	once	TGTGCCAGCAGTTACTCCGCCAGTTCTAGCACAGATACGCAGTATTTT	CASSYSASSSTDTQYF
TRBV7-2	TRBJ1-2	TRBD1	.	TGTGCCAGCAGCTCCAGGACAGGGTATGGCTACACCTTC	CASSSRTGYGYTF
TRBV19	TRBJ2-7	TRBD1	.	TGTGCCAGTAGACGGACAGGGGGCCCCTACGAGCAGTACTTC	CASRRTGGPYEQYF
TRBV28	TRBJ2-3	.	.	TGTGCCAGCAGGAACCAGGGGGGCGCAGATACGCAGTATTTT	CASRNQGGADTQYF
TRBV27	TRBJ1-5	.	.	TGTGCCAGCAGTCCCTCCCGGGATAGTCAGCCCCAGCATTTT	CASSPSRDSQPQHF
TRBV14	TRBJ1-1	.	.	TGTGCCAGCAGCTATAATCCAGGGGCTGACACTGAAGCTTTCTTT	CASSYNPGADTEAFF
TRBV5-4	TRBJ1-4	.	.	TGTGCCAGCAGCTTGCGGTCAGGGGCGACTAATGAAAAACTGTTTTTT	CASSLRSGATNEKLFF
TRBV5-1	TRBJ2-7	TRBD2	.	TGCGCCAGCAGTCCGGGACTAGCGGTCTCCTACGAGCAGTACTTC	CASSPGLAVSYEQYF
TRBV11-2	TRBJ2-7	TRBD1	.	TGTGCCAGCAGCCCCGACAGGGTCTCTGCCTACGAGCAGTACTTC	CASSPDRVSAYEQYF
TRBV19	TRBJ2-1	TRBD1	.	TGTGCCAGTAGGGACGGACAGGGATTAGATGAGCAGTTCTTC	CASRDGQGLDEQFF
TRBV5-1	TRBJ1-2	TRBD1	.	TGCGCCAGCAGCTTCTCGGGACAGACTAACTATGGCTACACCTTC	CASSFSGQTNYGYTF
TRBV19	TRBJ1-5	.	.	TGTGCCAGTAGTCTGACCTCTACAGGTAGTCAGCCCCAGCATTTT	CASSLTSTGSQPQHF
TRBV4-3	TRBJ2-7	TRBD2	.	TGCGCCAGCAGCCTTGCTAGCGGGAAGTACGAGCAGTACTTC	CASSLASGKYEQYF
TRBV7-2	TRBJ2-7	.	.	TGTGCCAGCAGCCCAACCTACGAGCAGTACTTC	CASSPTYEQYF
TRBV2	TRBJ2-4	TRBD2	few	TGTGCCAGCAGTGAATTGATTTCGGGGACTAGCGGCCTAGCCAAAAACATTCAGTACTTC	CASSELISGTSGLAKNIQYF
TRBV19	TRBJ2-3	TRBD1	once	TGTGCCAGTAGCTCGGGACAGGACCCCACAGATACGCAGTATTTT	CASSSGQDPTDTQYF
TRBV9	TRBJ2-7	.	.	TGTGCCAGCAGCGTAGGGACCGGGACCTACGAGCAGTACTTC	CASSVGTGTYEQYF
TRBV19	TRBJ1-5	TRBD1	.	TGTGCCAGTAGTACGACAGGGGCTAGCAATCAGCCCCAGCATTTT	CASSTTGASNQPQHF
TRBV4-2	TRBJ1-2	.	few	TGTGCCAGCAGCCAAGACCATGGGACACCTGGGGCCTATGGCTACACCTTC	CASSQDHGTPGAYGYTF
TRBV4-2	TRBJ2-5	.	few	TGTGCCAGCAGCCACGCCGGACAGCAAGAGACCCAGTACTTC	CASSHAGQQETQYF
TRBV9	TRBJ2-3	TRBD2	.	TGTGCCAGCAGAGGGGCAGGGAGGGAGGCAGATACGCAGTATTTT	CASRGAGREADTQYF
TRBV5-5	TRBJ2-3	TRBD2	.	TGTGCCAGCAGCTTGGTTGGACTAGCGGGAGGCACAGATACGCAGTATTTT	CASSLVGLAGGTDTQYF
TRBV6-6	TRBJ2-7	.	.	TGTGCCAGCAGTTACGAGAAAAGATCCTACGAGCAGTACTTC	CASSYEKRSYEQYF
TRBV10-3	TRBJ2-7	.	.	TGTGCCATCAGTCCTTCAGGGGACGAGCAGTACTTC	CAISPSGDEQYF
TRBV14	TRBJ1-1	.	.	TGTGCCAGCAGCCAAGGACTCGGTCGAGGGGGCACTGAAGCTTTCTTT	CASSQGLGRGGTEAFF
TRBV19	TRBJ2-1	TRBD2	.	TGTGCCAGTAGTATCGGAAGGACTAGCGGGAGGGCCAGGCTGGGGGATGAGCAGTTCTTC	CASSIGRTSGRARLGDEQFF
TRBV5-1	TRBJ2-7	TRBD1	.	TGCGCCAGCAGCTCAACAGGGGGAAACGACGAGCAGTACTTC	CASSSTGGNDEQYF
TRBV12-3/TRBV12-4	TRBJ2-7	.	.	TGTGCCAGCAGTCACCCCCGAGGCGACGAGCAGTACTTC	CASSHPRGDEQYF
TRBV6-6	TRBJ2-7	.	.	TGTGCCAGCAGTTACCCGGCAGGGGCGTCCTACGAGCAGTACTTC	CASSYPAGASYEQYF
TRBV12-5	TRBJ2-5	.	.	TGTGCTAGTGGCCTTGGACTTAGCAACGCAGAGACCCAGTACTTC	CASGLGLSNAETQYF
TRBV11-2	TRBJ1-6	.	.	TGTGCCAGCAGCTTAGAAGAGTATTCACCCCTCCACTTT	CASSLEEYSPLHF
TRBV12-3/TRBV12-4	TRBJ2-7	.	.	TGTGCCAGCAGTTATCTCTCCTACGAGCAGTACTTC	CASSYLSYEQYF